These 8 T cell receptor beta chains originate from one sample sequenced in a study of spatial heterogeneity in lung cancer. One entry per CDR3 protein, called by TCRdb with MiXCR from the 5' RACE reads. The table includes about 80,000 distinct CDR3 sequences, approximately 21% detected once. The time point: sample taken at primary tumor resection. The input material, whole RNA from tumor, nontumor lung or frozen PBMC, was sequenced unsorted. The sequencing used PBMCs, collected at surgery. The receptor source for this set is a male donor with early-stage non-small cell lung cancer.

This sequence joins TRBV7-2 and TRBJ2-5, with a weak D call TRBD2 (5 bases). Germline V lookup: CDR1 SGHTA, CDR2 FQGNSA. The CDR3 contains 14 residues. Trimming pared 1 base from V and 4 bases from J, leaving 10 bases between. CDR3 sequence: CASSLGRVGETQYF. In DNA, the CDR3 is TGTGCCAGCAGCTTAGGGCGGGTCGGAGAGACCCAGTACTTC.

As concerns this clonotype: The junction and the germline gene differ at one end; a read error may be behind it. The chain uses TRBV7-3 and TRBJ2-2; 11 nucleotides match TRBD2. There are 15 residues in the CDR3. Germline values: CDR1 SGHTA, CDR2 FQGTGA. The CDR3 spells CASSLGTSGVGVLFF. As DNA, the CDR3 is TGTGCCAGCAGCTTAGGGACTAGCGGTGTCGGGGTGCTGTTTTTT.

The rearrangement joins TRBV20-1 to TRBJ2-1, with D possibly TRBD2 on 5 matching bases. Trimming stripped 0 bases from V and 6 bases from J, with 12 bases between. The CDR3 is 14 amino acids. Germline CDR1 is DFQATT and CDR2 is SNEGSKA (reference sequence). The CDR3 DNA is TGCAGTGCTAGAGATCCGGGGTCTCTCAATGAGCAGTTCTTC. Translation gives CSARDPGSLNEQFF.

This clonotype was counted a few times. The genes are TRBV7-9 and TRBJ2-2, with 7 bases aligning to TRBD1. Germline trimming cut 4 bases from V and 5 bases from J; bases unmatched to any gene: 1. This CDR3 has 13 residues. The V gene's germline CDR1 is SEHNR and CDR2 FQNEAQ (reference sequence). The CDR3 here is CASSSQGTGELFF. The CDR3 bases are TGTGCCAGCAGCTCACAGGGGACCGGGGAGCTGTTTTTT.

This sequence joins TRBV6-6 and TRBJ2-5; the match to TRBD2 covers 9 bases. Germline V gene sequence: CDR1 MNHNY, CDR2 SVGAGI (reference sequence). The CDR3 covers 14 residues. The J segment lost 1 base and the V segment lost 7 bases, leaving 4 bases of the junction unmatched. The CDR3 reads CASTRLAAQETQYF. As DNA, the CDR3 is TGTGCCAGCACCCGACTAGCGGCCCAAGAGACCCAGTACTTC.

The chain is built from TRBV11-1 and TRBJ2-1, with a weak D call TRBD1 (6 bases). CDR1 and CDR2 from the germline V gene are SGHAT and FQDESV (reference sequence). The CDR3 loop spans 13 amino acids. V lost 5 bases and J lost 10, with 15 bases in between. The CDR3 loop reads CASSPQQGWEQFF. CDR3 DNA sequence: TGTGCCAGCAGCCCCCAACAGGGCTGGGAGCAGTTCTTC.

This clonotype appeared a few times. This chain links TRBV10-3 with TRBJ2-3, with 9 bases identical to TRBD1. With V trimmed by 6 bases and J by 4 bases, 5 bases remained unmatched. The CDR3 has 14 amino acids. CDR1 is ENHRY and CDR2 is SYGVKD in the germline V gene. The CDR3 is CAIRGGQGSDTQYF. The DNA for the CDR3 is TGTGCCATCAGGGGAGGACAGGGGTCAGATACGCAGTATTTT.

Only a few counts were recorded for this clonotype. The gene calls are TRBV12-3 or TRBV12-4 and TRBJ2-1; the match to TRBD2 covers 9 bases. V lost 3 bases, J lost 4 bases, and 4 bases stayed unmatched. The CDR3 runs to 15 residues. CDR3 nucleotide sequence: TGTGCCAGCAGTTTCGGGACTAGCCTATACAATGAGCAGTTCTTC. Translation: CASSFGTSLYNEQFF.